This T cell receptor (beta chain) was sequenced for a study of shared clonotypes between healthy human individuals. The CDR3 consists of 18 residues. The germline gives CDR1 SGDLS, CDR2 YYNGEE. V shed 4 bases and J shed 5 bases, with 24 bases lying between them. TCRdb keeps only in-frame clones here, not all; method: immunoSEQ multiplex PCR. The sample shows more than 2 million clones, roughly 94% of them seen only once. Positively selected for CCR7, the CD45RO-negative cells used as naive CD8 cells excluded terminally differentiated effector memory CD45RA+ cells. The chain carries TRBV9 and TRBJ2-2; D gene unclear. Material for sequencing was naive CD8+ T cells sorted from blood. This clonotype originated in a man younger than 35 in good health. CDR3 residues: CASSLWTTGDEETGELFF. In nucleotides, the CDR3 is TGTGCCAGCAGCTTATGGACCACCGGCGATGAGGAGACCGGGGAGCTGTTTTTT. Supplemented by reference TRBV9 and TRBJ2-2, the full variable domain reads DSGVTQTPKHLITATGQRVTLRCSPRSGDLSVYWYQQSLDQGLQFLIQYYNGEERAKGNILERFSAQQFPDLHSELNLSSLELGDSALYFCASSLWTTGDEETGELFFGEGSRLTVL.